These 9 T cell receptor beta chains came from one sample sequenced in a study of blood T cell repertoires in COVID-19. Some clones are missing from TCRdb's copy, which holds only in-frame ones; the method was immunoSEQ multiplex PCR. Of tens of thousands of clones listed, roughly 90% are singletons. Sequenced input: peripheral blood. These receptor sequences come from a man aged 25 to 40 with acute or convalescent COVID-19.

The chain couples TRBV5-4 to TRBJ2-1, with TRBD1 matching over 9 bases. After removal of 5 bases from V and 9 bases from J, the junction contained 15 bases not matched to a gene. The CDR3 loop spans 16 amino acids. Germline-derived CDR1 and CDR2 are SGHNT and YYREEE (reference sequence). DNA of the CDR3: TGTGCCAGCAGTCCTACCGGGGACAGGGAGGGCCTTGAGCAGTTCTTC. This encodes CASSPTGDREGLEQFF. Full variable domain (outside the CDR3, taken from reference TRBV5-4 and TRBJ2-1): ETGVTQSPTHLIKTRGQQVTLRCSSQSGHNTVSWYQQALGQGPQFIFQYYREEENGRGNFPPRFSGLQFPNYSSELNVNALELDDSALYLCASSPTGDREGLEQFFGPGTRLTVL.

The V gene is TRBV6-2 or TRBV6-3, the J gene TRBJ2-3, with D perhaps matching TRBD2 (5 bases). Looked up from germline, CDR1 is MNHEY and CDR2 is SVGEGT. The CDR3 has 16 residues. V lost 4 bases and J lost 2, with 16 bases in between. This CDR3 reads CASSSSERIFTDTQYF. The CDR3 coding sequence is TGTGCCAGCAGTTCTTCCGAGCGGATCTTCACAGATACGCAGTATTTT.

This chain uses TRBV4-2 with TRBJ1-5; tentatively, D is TRBD1 (5 bases). The V gene's germline CDR1 is LGHNA and CDR2 YNFKEQ. This CDR3 is 13 amino acids long. The ends were cut back, 0 bases at V and 6 bases at J, with 6 bases in the middle. CDR3 sequence: CASSQDQGQPQHF. CDR3 DNA: TGTGCCAGCAGCCAAGATCAGGGTCAGCCCCAGCATTTT.

The chain uses TRBV19 and TRBJ1-6; D is unclear. Trimming left V 4 bases short and J 7 bases short, with 11 bases between. Germline V gene data show CDR1 as LNHDA and CDR2 as SQIVND (reference sequence). The CDR3 extends over 14 amino acids. CDR3 in amino acids: CASSNERSNSPLHF. The CDR3 coding sequence is TGTGCCAGTAGTAACGAGAGGTCGAATTCACCCCTCCACTTT.

The V call is TRBV11-2, the J call TRBJ2-1; 9 bases are shared with TRBD1. The CDR3 contains 15 residues. Germline V gene lookup returns CDR1 SGHAT and CDR2 FQNNGV. J lost 8 bases, V lost 6 bases, and 11 bases had no gene match. CDR3 nucleotide sequence: TGTGCCAGCAGACCAAACAGGGGGCACTCGGATGAGCAGTTCTTC. Translated, it gives CASRPNRGHSDEQFF.

This clone was observed a few times. CDR3: CASSPGTQSPYEQYF. CDR3 coding DNA: TGTGCCAGCAGCCCGGGGACTCAATCCCCCTACGAGCAGTACTTC. The chain recombines TRBV7-2 with TRBJ2-7; tentative D call: TRBD2 (6 bases). The germline V gene encodes CDR1 SGHTA and CDR2 FQGNSA. This CDR3 contains 15 residues. Trimming took 5 bases from V and 2 from J, leaving 16 bases between them. Full variable domain (remainder filled in from reference TRBV7-2 and TRBJ2-7): GAGVSQSPSNKVTEKGKDVELRCDPISGHTALYWYRQSLGQGLEFLIYFQGNSAPDKSGLPSDRFSAERTGGSVSTLTIQRTQQEDSAVYLCASSPGTQSPYEQYFGPGTRLTVT.

J is TRBJ2-3 and V is TRBV18; the match to TRBD2 covers 9 bases. Germline loops: CDR1 KGHSH, CDR2 LQKENI. J lost 4 bases, V lost 4 bases, and 6 bases had no gene match. The CDR3 contains 15 residues. This chain's CDR3 is CASSRSGSVADTQYF. CDR3 in DNA: TGTGCCAGCTCACGTAGCGGGAGTGTGGCAGATACGCAGTATTTT. The variable domain in full, with the rest retrieved from reference TRBV18 and TRBJ2-3, is NAGVMQNPRHLVRRRGQEARLRCSPMKGHSHVYWYRQLPEEGLKFMVYLQKENIIDESGMPKERFSAEFPKEGPSILRIQQVVRGDSAAYFCASSRSGSVADTQYFGPGTRLTVL.

This chain uses TRBV4-1 with TRBJ2-7, with 7 bases identical to TRBD1. There are 15 residues in the CDR3. CDR1 and CDR2 from the germline V gene are MGHRA and YSYEKL. The junction had 5 bases not matched to a gene; V was cut back by 0 bases and J by 3 bases. This chain's CDR3 is CASSQDLRGHYEQYF. The CDR3 nucleotides are TGCGCCAGCAGCCAAGATCTAAGGGGGCACTACGAGCAGTACTTC.

This clone was detected only once. The chain has TRBV7-8 and TRBJ2-7; 9 bases fit TRBD1. Losses at the gene ends were 5 bases for V and 6 bases for J; bases not matched to a gene: 8. The CDR3 is made up of 14 amino acids. Germline CDR1 SGHVS, CDR2 FQNEAQ. The CDR3 spells CASSQMDRGSEQYF. As DNA, the CDR3 is TGTGCCAGCAGCCAGATGGACAGGGGAAGCGAGCAGTACTTC.